The 8 T cell receptor beta chains reported below all come from one sample, sequenced in a study of cytomegalovirus exposure and HLA in healthy donors. The PCR made use of 60 Vbeta and 13 Jbeta primers. The protocol was immunoSEQ multiplex PCR, while the TCRdb copy is restricted to in-frame clones and leaves out a portion. The sample contains over 75,000 clones, around 76% of which appear only once. Sequencing was done on a sample of PBMCs. The receptors were gathered from a man aged 35 to 55 in good health and CMV-seropositive.

V gene TRBV7-9 combines with J gene TRBJ1-4; 9 bases are a match to TRBD1. Germline-derived CDR1 and CDR2 are SEHNR and FQNEAQ (reference sequence). The CDR3 has 16 amino acids. After removal of 5 bases from V and 0 bases from J, the junction contained 4 bases not matched to a gene. The CDR3 loop reads CASSPDRGATNEKLFF. In DNA form, the CDR3 reads TGTGCCAGCAGCCCGGACAGGGGAGCAACTAATGAAAAACTGTTTTTT. Supplemented by reference TRBV7-9 and TRBJ1-4, the full variable domain reads DTGVSQNPRHKITKRGQNVTFRCDPISEHNRLYWYRQTLGQGPEFLTYFQNEAQLEKSRLLSDRFSAERPKGSFSTLEIQRTEQGDSAMYLCASSPDRGATNEKLFFGSGTQLSVL.

V is TRBV10-3 and J is TRBJ2-3; 7 nucleotides match TRBD2. V was pared by 4 bases and J by 0 bases, with 7 bases of the junction left unmatched. The CDR3 spans 16 residues. Germline V gene lookup returns CDR1 ENHRY and CDR2 SYGVKD. The CDR3 nucleotides read TGTGCCATCAGTGTAACCGGGGGGAGCAGCACAGATACGCAGTATTTT. This translates into CAISVTGGSSTDTQYF.

The V call is TRBV2, the J call TRBJ2-5, with D possibly matching TRBD2 (6 bases). Trimming stripped 2 bases from V and 4 bases from J, with 14 bases between. The CDR3 runs 15 residues. Germline V CDR1 and CDR2: SNHLY, FYNNEI. This CDR3 is CASSESLRGGETQYF. CDR3 in DNA: TGTGCCAGCAGTGAATCTCTCCGGGGAGGAGAGACCCAGTACTTC.

This chain connects TRBV5-1 to TRBJ2-6; 7 bases line up with TRBD2. V gave up 4 bases and J gave up 0 bases; unmatched junction bases: 7. The germline V gene has CDR1 SGHRS and CDR2 YFSETQ. This CDR3 has 17 amino acids. The CDR3 loop is CASSGGGGPSGANVLTF. Here the CDR3 DNA reads TGCGCCAGCAGCGGGGGGGGTGGGCCCTCTGGGGCCAACGTCCTGACTTTC.

This chain connects TRBV9 to TRBJ2-7; D perhaps matches TRBD2 (6 bases). The V gene lost 2 bases and the J gene lost 7 bases, with 13 bases spanning the gap. Looked up from germline, CDR1 is SGDLS and CDR2 is YYNGEE. This CDR3 is 13 amino acids long. DNA for the CDR3: TGTGCCAGCAGCGTGGGTTCCGGGAGTGAGCAGTACTTC. Translation: CASSVGSGSEQYF.

This clone was picked up one time. This chain connects TRBV21-1 to TRBJ1-3; TRBD1, the D gene given by the table, was not confirmed from the DNA. TRBV21-1 is annotated as a pseudogene. The CDR3 is made up of 14 amino acids. The CDR3 DNA follows: TGTGCCAGCAGCAAGACAGGGGATGGAAACACCATATATTTT. This translates into CASSKTGDGNTIYF.

This sequence joins TRBV12-5 and TRBJ1-6; D unclear. The CDR3 totals 14 residues. Per germline, CDR1 LGHNT and CDR2 FRNRAP. Trimming took 7 bases from V and 7 from J, leaving 14 bases between them. The CDR3: CASAPLLSNSPLHF. The CDR3 region has the DNA TGTGCTAGTGCCCCTCTTTTGTCCAATTCACCCCTCCACTTT.

J is TRBJ1-5 and V is TRBV2; D perhaps matches TRBD1 (5 bases). The CDR3 is made up of 15 amino acids. Trimming removed 6 bases from V and 3 bases from J, with 15 bases in between. CDR1 is SNHLY, CDR2 FYNNEI, per germline. The CDR3 sequence: CASRERQGYNQPQHF. Here the CDR3 DNA reads TGTGCCAGCAGGGAGCGCCAGGGTTACAATCAGCCCCAGCATTTT. Together with reference TRBV2 and TRBJ1-5, the CDR3 gives the full variable domain: EPEVTQTPSHQVTQMGQEVILRCVPISNHLYFYWYRQILGQKVEFLVSFYNNEISEKSEIFDDQFSVERPDGSNFTLKIRSTKLEDSAMYFCASRERQGYNQPQHFGDGTRLSIL.